The text below deals with one TCR beta chain. Its antigen remains unknown. CDR1 is SSHAT and CDR2 is FNYEAQ in the germline V gene (reference sequence). This CDR3 comprises 17 residues. Trimming at V came to 5 bases and at J to 4 bases, leaving 10 bases not matched to a gene. This specimen comes from a study of beta chain features in type 1 diabetes. General study points: For patients, the naive, central memory and Treg TCRB repertoires appeared more alike than for healthy donors. Significant though moderate, a shortening of TCRB CDR3s appeared in all four CD4+ subsets of Type 1 diabetes patients.

In total, each donor contributed a single heparinised blood draw that averaged around 100 mL. The authors obtained over 98% purity in all sorted populations. TCRB transcripts that were expressed got sequenced, as all of the isolated RNA had been reverse transcribed. Some clones are missing from TCRdb's copy, which holds only in-frame ones; the method was immunoSEQ multiplex PCR. The sample shows 150,000 to 200,000 clones, approximately 7.9% of them seen only once. The specimen sequenced was central memory CD4+ T cells from blood. This sequence originates from a man aged 18-30 years with type 1 diabetes. This rearrangement joins TRBV7-7 to TRBJ2-1, with TRBD2 matching 11 bases. The CDR3 DNA sequence: TGTGCCAGCAGCCTCCGCTCCGGGACTAGCGGTTACAATGAGCAGTTCTTC. It codes for CASSLRSGTSGYNEQFF.